Sequencing of this TCR beta chain was carried out in a study of T cell changes during pregnancy in multiple sclerosis. TCRdb's copy holds only in-frame clones and misses some; the assay was immunoSEQ multiplex PCR. The repertoire holds around 37,000 clones, with 92% as singletons. This specimen was CD8+ T cells from peripheral blood mononuclear cells, taken before pregnancy. This receptor was obtained from a female donor with multiple sclerosis, enrolled in a pregnancy study.

DNA of the CDR3: TGTGCCAGCAGCTTGGTGCCGTCAGGGGGTGGAAACACCATATATTTT. This sequence encodes CASSLVPSGGGNTIYF. The genes are TRBV5-4 and TRBJ1-3; 7 bases map to TRBD1. The CDR3 runs 16 residues. The V gene end was trimmed by 0 bases and the J gene end by 3 bases; junction bases not matched to a gene: 6. From germline, CDR1 is SGHNT and CDR2 YYREEE (reference sequence).